This is a list of T cell receptor beta chains from one sample in a study of blood T cell repertoires in COVID-19. Generated by immunoSEQ multiplex PCR, the TCRdb table keeps only in-frame clones and is missing some. Here the sample spans roughly 400,000 clones, 85% to 90% being singletons. The specimen sequenced was PBMCs or T cells enriched from blood (not recorded which). Receptors were obtained from a woman aged 45-65 years who had recovered from COVID-19. Both conserved end residues are part of each CDR3. The order of the fields is CDR3 length, D gene, V gene, clone size, J gene, CDR3 DNA, CDR3 protein. A D gene is named only where the DNA matches it firmly. Clone size, where shown, is once, few, many, or a class for clones that have expanded.

CDR3 length: 13
D gene: TRBD2
V gene: TRBV7-9
clone size: many
J gene: TRBJ2-7
CDR3 DNA: TGTGCCAGCAGCCCTGCCGCGGGAGTGGAGCAGTACTTC
CDR3 protein: CASSPAAGVEQYF

CDR3 length: 16
D gene: .
V gene: TRBV19
clone size: .
J gene: TRBJ1-2
CDR3 DNA: TGTGCCAGTAGTATAGAATCGGCAGGCCCTAACTATGGCTACACCTTC
CDR3 protein: CASSIESAGPNYGYTF

CDR3 length: 14
D gene: .
V gene: TRBV9
clone size: .
J gene: TRBJ1-1
CDR3 DNA: TGTGCCAGCAACCGCTTTGGGGACACCTCGGAAGCTTTCTTT
CDR3 protein: CASNRFGDTSEAFF

CDR3 length: 13
D gene: .
V gene: TRBV28
clone size: once
J gene: TRBJ1-2
CDR3 DNA: TGTGCCAGCAGTTTCGGGGTGGGCTATGGCTACACCTTC
CDR3 protein: CASSFGVGYGYTF

CDR3 length: 18
D gene: TRBD1
V gene: TRBV29-1
clone size: .
J gene: TRBJ1-2
CDR3 DNA: TGCAGCGTTGAAAGGATGGACAGGGGGACTGGGGTTTTAGATGGCTACACCTTC
CDR3 protein: CSVERMDRGTGVLDGYTF

CDR3 length: 15
D gene: TRBD2
V gene: TRBV5-1
clone size: .
J gene: TRBJ2-7
CDR3 DNA: TGCGCCAGCAGCAATGGGGCCGGGGGGGTCTACGAGCAGTACTTC
CDR3 protein: CASSNGAGGVYEQYF

CDR3 length: 13
D gene: .
V gene: TRBV7-6
clone size: .
J gene: TRBJ2-2
CDR3 DNA: TGTGCCAGCAGCTTAGAGGCAGGGTGGGAGCTGTTTTTT
CDR3 protein: CASSLEAGWELFF

CDR3 length: 15
D gene: .
V gene: TRBV28
clone size: .
J gene: TRBJ1-1
CDR3 DNA: TGTGCCAGCAGTTTACAGGGCCCAGCGAACACTGAAGCTTTCTTT
CDR3 protein: CASSLQGPANTEAFF

CDR3 length: 16
D gene: .
V gene: TRBV28
clone size: .
J gene: TRBJ2-3
CDR3 DNA: TGTGCCAGCAGGAGGGGGCGGGGTCCCACCACAGATACGCAGTATTTT
CDR3 protein: CASRRGRGPTTDTQYF

CDR3 length: 15
D gene: .
V gene: TRBV30
clone size: .
J gene: TRBJ1-5
CDR3 DNA: TGTGCCTGGAGTGTATCCCCCCCAGGGAATCAGCCCCAGCATTTT
CDR3 protein: CAWSVSPPGNQPQHF

CDR3 length: 11
D gene: .
V gene: TRBV5-1
clone size: .
J gene: TRBJ2-5
CDR3 DNA: TGCGCCAGCAGCCTCCAAGAGACCCAGTACTTC
CDR3 protein: CASSLQETQYF

CDR3 length: 14
D gene: .
V gene: TRBV18
clone size: few
J gene: TRBJ1-5
CDR3 DNA: TGTGCCAGCTCACCGGCAGGGAGCAATCAGCCCCAGCATTTT
CDR3 protein: CASSPAGSNQPQHF

CDR3 length: 13
D gene: .
V gene: TRBV10-3
clone size: .
J gene: TRBJ1-6
CDR3 DNA: TGTGCCATCACGGCGGCCGATAATTTACCCCTCCACTTT
CDR3 protein: CAITAADNLPLHF

CDR3 length: 14
D gene: .
V gene: TRBV6-5
clone size: .
J gene: TRBJ2-5
CDR3 DNA: TGTGCCAGCAGGCCGACTAGAGTGGGAGAGACCCAGTACTTC
CDR3 protein: CASRPTRVGETQYF

CDR3 length: 15
D gene: TRBD1
V gene: TRBV7-9
clone size: .
J gene: TRBJ1-4
CDR3 DNA: TGTGCCAGCAGCTCCACATTGACAGGGTATGAAAAACTGTTTTTT
CDR3 protein: CASSSTLTGYEKLFF

CDR3 length: 10
D gene: .
V gene: TRBV6-5
clone size: .
J gene: TRBJ2-2
CDR3 DNA: TGTGCCGGCCTCACCGGGGAGCTGTTTTTT
CDR3 protein: CAGLTGELFF

CDR3 length: 16
D gene: TRBD1
V gene: TRBV15
clone size: .
J gene: TRBJ2-3
CDR3 DNA: TGTGCCACCAGCAGGCAATACAGGGGGGTGACAGATACGCAGTATTTT
CDR3 protein: CATSRQYRGVTDTQYF

CDR3 length: 13
D gene: TRBD1
V gene: TRBV29-1
clone size: .
J gene: TRBJ2-7
CDR3 DNA: TGCAGCGTTGGGGGACAGGGAGCCTACGAGCAGTACTTC
CDR3 protein: CSVGGQGAYEQYF

CDR3 length: 13
D gene: TRBD1
V gene: TRBV5-1
clone size: .
J gene: TRBJ1-1
CDR3 DNA: TGCGCCAGCAGCCTTTTGACAGGGAGAGAGGCTTTCTTT
CDR3 protein: CASSLLTGREAFF

CDR3 length: 14
D gene: .
V gene: TRBV7-2
clone size: .
J gene: TRBJ1-2
CDR3 DNA: TGTGCCAGCAGCTTAAGACAGGTACCCCATGGCTACACCTTC
CDR3 protein: CASSLRQVPHGYTF

CDR3 length: 14
D gene: .
V gene: TRBV7-3
clone size: .
J gene: TRBJ2-3
CDR3 DNA: TGTGCCAGCAGCTTTCGGGGGGCGGCAGATACGCAGTATTTT
CDR3 protein: CASSFRGAADTQYF

CDR3 length: 14
D gene: .
V gene: TRBV18
clone size: .
J gene: TRBJ2-3
CDR3 DNA: TGTGCCAGCTCACAGGGGACTAGCACAGATACGCAGTATTTT
CDR3 protein: CASSQGTSTDTQYF

CDR3 length: 12
D gene: .
V gene: TRBV19
clone size: .
J gene: TRBJ1-2
CDR3 DNA: TGTGCCAGTAGTATCGCAGGGTATGGCTACACCTTC
CDR3 protein: CASSIAGYGYTF

CDR3 length: 15
D gene: .
V gene: TRBV6-5
clone size: .
J gene: TRBJ1-6
CDR3 DNA: TGTGCCAGCACGACCGGGGGATGGGGTAATTCACCCCTCCACTTT
CDR3 protein: CASTTGGWGNSPLHF

CDR3 length: 16
D gene: TRBD2
V gene: TRBV4-1
clone size: .
J gene: TRBJ2-5
CDR3 DNA: TGCGCCAGCAGCCCCATAGCGGGGGTGAACCTGGGGACCCAGTACTTC
CDR3 protein: CASSPIAGVNLGTQYF

CDR3 length: 15
D gene: .
V gene: TRBV5-1
clone size: .
J gene: TRBJ2-3
CDR3 DNA: TGCGCCAGCAGCCCGACTAGTTGGAGCACAGATACGCAGTATTTT
CDR3 protein: CASSPTSWSTDTQYF

CDR3 length: 14
D gene: TRBD1
V gene: TRBV10-3
clone size: few
J gene: TRBJ2-7
CDR3 DNA: TGTGCCATCAGTCCGGGACAGTCGACCTACGAGCAGTACTTC
CDR3 protein: CAISPGQSTYEQYF

CDR3 length: 15
D gene: .
V gene: TRBV5-1
clone size: .
J gene: TRBJ1-1
CDR3 DNA: .
CDR3 protein: CASSFGQGGSYEAFF

CDR3 length: 14
D gene: .
V gene: TRBV6-5
clone size: .
J gene: TRBJ1-1
CDR3 DNA: TGTGCCAGCAGTTCTATCCAGGGGAACACTGAAGCTTTCTTT
CDR3 protein: CASSSIQGNTEAFF

CDR3 length: 13
D gene: TRBD1
V gene: TRBV27
clone size: .
J gene: TRBJ2-7
CDR3 DNA: TGTGCCAGCAGTTCCCGGGACAGGGTCGAGCAGTACTTC
CDR3 protein: CASSSRDRVEQYF

CDR3 length: 16
D gene: TRBD2
V gene: TRBV7-3
clone size: .
J gene: TRBJ2-3
CDR3 DNA: TGTGCCAGCAGCACCGGGACTAGCGGTAGCACAGATACGCAGTATTTT
CDR3 protein: CASSTGTSGSTDTQYF

CDR3 length: 12
D gene: .
V gene: TRBV12-3/TRBV12-4
clone size: .
J gene: TRBJ2-1
CDR3 DNA: TGTGCCAGCAGGGACACACCCCTAGGGCAGTTCTTC
CDR3 protein: CASRDTPLGQFF

CDR3 length: 16
D gene: TRBD1
V gene: TRBV10-1
clone size: .
J gene: TRBJ1-3
CDR3 DNA: TGCGCCAGCAGGTCACAGGGGACAAACTCTGGAAACACCATATATTTT
CDR3 protein: CASRSQGTNSGNTIYF

CDR3 length: 16
D gene: TRBD1
V gene: TRBV28
clone size: .
J gene: TRBJ1-2
CDR3 DNA: TGTGCCAGCAGTCCTCCCCCGGGACAGGGCATCTATGGCTACACCTTC
CDR3 protein: CASSPPPGQGIYGYTF

CDR3 length: 13
D gene: .
V gene: TRBV11-2
clone size: .
J gene: TRBJ2-5
CDR3 DNA: TGTGCCAGCAGCTTGGAGTACCAAGAGACCCAGTACTTC
CDR3 protein: CASSLEYQETQYF

CDR3 length: 15
D gene: .
V gene: TRBV7-8
clone size: .
J gene: TRBJ1-2
CDR3 DNA: TGTGCCGGGGTCGCTCCTGGCCGAGAGGGATATGGCTACACCTTC
CDR3 protein: CAGVAPGREGYGYTF

CDR3 length: 16
D gene: .
V gene: TRBV19
clone size: .
J gene: TRBJ1-5
CDR3 DNA: TGTGCCAGTAGGACCGGCAGGGTTGATTTTAGTCAGCCCCAGCATTTT
CDR3 protein: CASRTGRVDFSQPQHF

CDR3 length: 15
D gene: TRBD1
V gene: TRBV2
clone size: .
J gene: TRBJ1-4
CDR3 DNA: TGTGCCAGCAGGCACGACAGGGCAGACGACGAAAAACTGTTTTTT
CDR3 protein: CASRHDRADDEKLFF

CDR3 length: 13
D gene: .
V gene: TRBV24-1
clone size: .
J gene: TRBJ1-3
CDR3 DNA: TGTGCCACCAGTGCAGGGGCTGGAAACACCATATATTTT
CDR3 protein: CATSAGAGNTIYF

CDR3 length: 17
D gene: TRBD1
V gene: TRBV28
clone size: .
J gene: TRBJ2-1
CDR3 DNA: TGTGCCAGCAGTACTCCGCCGGGACAGGGGGCTCGGCATGAGCAGTTCTTC
CDR3 protein: CASSTPPGQGARHEQFF

CDR3 length: 12
D gene: TRBD1
V gene: TRBV25-1
clone size: .
J gene: TRBJ1-1
CDR3 DNA: TGTGCCAGCCTAGACAGGGCCTCTGAAGCTTTCTTT
CDR3 protein: CASLDRASEAFF

CDR3 length: 14
D gene: TRBD1
V gene: TRBV6-5
clone size: .
J gene: TRBJ2-7
CDR3 DNA: TGTGCCAGCACAGCCGGGACAGGGGGTAGCGAGCAGTACTTC
CDR3 protein: CASTAGTGGSEQYF

CDR3 length: 15
D gene: .
V gene: TRBV6-5
clone size: .
J gene: TRBJ2-1
CDR3 DNA: TGTGCCAGCAGGAGTTTGGGGGCGGTTGGGTATGAGCAGTTCTTC
CDR3 protein: CASRSLGAVGYEQFF

CDR3 length: 15
D gene: TRBD2
V gene: TRBV3-1/TRBV3-2
clone size: .
J gene: TRBJ2-3
CDR3 DNA: TGTGCCAGCAGCACTCAGCGGGGAGGCACAGATACGCAGTATTTT
CDR3 protein: CASSTQRGGTDTQYF

CDR3 length: 18
D gene: TRBD2
V gene: TRBV9
clone size: .
J gene: TRBJ2-3
CDR3 DNA: TGTGCCAGCAGCGTTAGCGGGGGGATTGGTATATCGACAGATACGCAGTATTTT
CDR3 protein: CASSVSGGIGISTDTQYF

CDR3 length: 13
D gene: TRBD1
V gene: TRBV9
clone size: .
J gene: TRBJ1-2
CDR3 DNA: TGTGCCAGCAACGGACAGGGGATCCATGGCTACACCTTC
CDR3 protein: CASNGQGIHGYTF

CDR3 length: 14
D gene: .
V gene: TRBV5-1
clone size: .
J gene: TRBJ1-6
CDR3 DNA: TGCGCCAGCAGCTTGGGGGAGGTTAATTCACCCCTCCACTTT
CDR3 protein: CASSLGEVNSPLHF

CDR3 length: 13
D gene: .
V gene: TRBV24-1
clone size: .
J gene: TRBJ2-2
CDR3 DNA: TGTGCCACCAGTGGACAGAACACCGGGGAGCTGTTTTTT
CDR3 protein: CATSGQNTGELFF

CDR3 length: 11
D gene: TRBD2
V gene: TRBV5-6
clone size: .
J gene: TRBJ2-3
CDR3 DNA: TGTGCCAGCAGCTTGTCCGGGACTAGCGTTTTT
CDR3 protein: CASSLSGTSVF

CDR3 length: 10
D gene: .
V gene: TRBV20-1
clone size: .
J gene: TRBJ1-2
CDR3 DNA: TGCCCTTACAGCATGGCGGGCTACACCTTC
CDR3 protein: CPYSMAGYTF

CDR3 length: 12
D gene: .
V gene: TRBV10-1
clone size: few
J gene: TRBJ1-5
CDR3 DNA: TGCGCCAGCAGTGAGGTAAATCAGCCCCAGCATTTT
CDR3 protein: CASSEVNQPQHF

CDR3 length: 16
D gene: TRBD2
V gene: TRBV6-1
clone size: .
J gene: TRBJ2-3
CDR3 DNA: TGTGCCAGCAGTGGCGCTAGCGGGGACGGAAGGGATACGCAGTATTTT
CDR3 protein: CASSGASGDGRDTQYF

CDR3 length: 14
D gene: TRBD1
V gene: TRBV5-8
clone size: once
J gene: TRBJ1-1
CDR3 DNA: TGTGCCAGCAGCCCGACGGACAGGGGAAGTGAAGCTTTCTTT
CDR3 protein: CASSPTDRGSEAFF

CDR3 length: 14
D gene: .
V gene: TRBV18
clone size: .
J gene: TRBJ2-2
CDR3 DNA: TGTGCCAGCTCACCTAACCAGGGTCCCGGGGAGCTGTTTTTT
CDR3 protein: CASSPNQGPGELFF

CDR3 length: 18
D gene: TRBD1
V gene: TRBV7-9
clone size: .
J gene: TRBJ1-3
CDR3 DNA: TGTGCCAGCAGCCGACATTTACAGGGGAATATGACTGGAAACACCATATATTTT
CDR3 protein: CASSRHLQGNMTGNTIYF

CDR3 length: 15
D gene: .
V gene: TRBV9
clone size: .
J gene: TRBJ2-3
CDR3 DNA: TGTGCCAGCAGCCCAGGGACACTTCTCACAGATACGCAGTATTTT
CDR3 protein: CASSPGTLLTDTQYF

CDR3 length: 17
D gene: TRBD2
V gene: TRBV4-1
clone size: few
J gene: TRBJ2-1
CDR3 DNA: TGCGCCAGCAGCCAAGAGGAGGGCGGGGGGACCTACAATGAGCAGTTCTTC
CDR3 protein: CASSQEEGGGTYNEQFF

CDR3 length: 16
D gene: TRBD1
V gene: TRBV5-4
clone size: .
J gene: TRBJ1-2
CDR3 DNA: TGTGCCAGCAGCTGGGGACCGGACAGGGGAGGTTATGGCTACACCTTC
CDR3 protein: CASSWGPDRGGYGYTF

CDR3 length: 15
D gene: TRBD1
V gene: TRBV6-2/TRBV6-3
clone size: .
J gene: TRBJ1-2
CDR3 DNA: TGTGCCAGCAGCAAAAGGACAGGGCAAAACTATGGCTACACCTTC
CDR3 protein: CASSKRTGQNYGYTF

CDR3 length: 17
D gene: .
V gene: TRBV7-8
clone size: .
J gene: TRBJ2-6
CDR3 DNA: TGTGCCAGCACCCGGGCAGGTCCTGACTCTGGGGCCAACGTCCTGACTTTC
CDR3 protein: CASTRAGPDSGANVLTF